These 14 T cell receptor beta chains were all obtained from the same sample, sequenced in a study of PD-L1 blockade in urothelial cancer. Measured with immunoSEQ multiplex PCR; TCRdb has only the in-frame clones, and not every one. The sample carries approximately 47,000 clones, 75% to 85% recorded once. The time point denotes: pretreatment peripheral blood. This sample comprised PBMCs, obtained around atezolizumab (anti-PD-L1) treatment. Receptors originate from a man in his forties or fifties with urothelial cancer.

The chain carries TRBV7-3 and TRBJ2-1; TRBD2 matches 11 bases. CDR1 is SGHTA, CDR2 FQGTGA, per germline. V gave up 3 bases and J gave up 5 bases; unmatched junction bases: 0. This CDR3 region has 14 residues. In nucleotides, the CDR3 is TGTGCCAGCAGCTTTAGCGGGAGGGACAATGAGCAGTTCTTC. Its protein product is CASSFSGRDNEQFF. Full variable domain (missing parts from reference TRBV7-3 and TRBJ2-1): GAGVSQTPSNKVTEKGKYVELRCDPISGHTALYWYRQSLGQGPEFLIYFQGTGAADDSGLPNDRFFAVRPEGSVSTLKIQRTERGDSAVYLCASSFSGRDNEQFFGPGTRLTVL.

CDR3 DNA: TGTGCCAGCAGCTTGGAGAGACAGTTGGGGCTGTTTTTT. Residues: CASSLERQLGLFF. The chain combines TRBV11-2 with TRBJ2-2; D possibly corresponds to TRBD1 (5 bases). Between the trimmed V and J ends, which lost 3 bases and 13 bases, there was a span of 15 bases. CDR3 length: 13 amino acids. Germline V lookup: CDR1 SGHAT, CDR2 FQNNGV. The full variable domain, its missing parts supplied by reference TRBV11-2 and TRBJ2-2, is EAGVAQSPRYKIIEKRQSVAFWCNPISGHATLYWYQQILGQGPKLLIQFQNNGVVDDSQLPKDRFSAERLKGVDSTLKIQPAKLEDSAVYLCASSLERQLGLFFGEGSRLTVL.

This rearrangement joins TRBV28 to TRBJ1-4; D call uncertain. Trimming cost V 2 bases and J 4 bases, with 5 bases left between them. Germline V gene sequence: CDR1 MDHEN, CDR2 SYDVKM. The CDR3 covers 13 residues. Here the CDR3 DNA reads TGTGCCAGCAGTTTACAGCGTAATGAAAAACTGTTTTTT. Its protein product is CASSLQRNEKLFF.

V and J are TRBV19 and TRBJ1-1; no clear D gene. The CDR3 extends over 13 amino acids. Germline V gives CDR1 LNHDA, CDR2 SQIVND (reference sequence). V was shortened by 3 bases and J by 2 bases, with 7 bases between the two germline ends. The CDR3 DNA reads TGTGCCAGTAGTATCATGGCCAACACTGAAGCTTTCTTT. Residues: CASSIMANTEAFF. The variable domain in full, completed from reference TRBV19 and TRBJ1-1, reads DGGITQSPKYLFRKEGQNVTLSCEQNLNHDAMYWYRQDPGQGLRLIYYSQIVNDFQKGDIAEGYSVSREKKESFPLTVTSAQKNPTAFYLCASSIMANTEAFFGQGTRLTVV.

This sequence joins TRBV9 and TRBJ2-1; 12 bases map to TRBD2. The CDR3 consists of 17 residues. V lost 3 bases, J lost 6 bases, and 10 bases stayed unmatched. In germline, CDR1 is SGDLS, CDR2 YYNGEE. In DNA form, the CDR3 reads TGTGCCAGCAGCGCCAAGACTAGCGGGAGCCCCCCCAATGAGCAGTTCTTC. Its protein is CASSAKTSGSPPNEQFF. Supplemented by reference TRBV9 and TRBJ2-1, the full variable domain reads DSGVTQTPKHLITATGQRVTLRCSPRSGDLSVYWYQQSLDQGLQFLIQYYNGEERAKGNILERFSAQQFPDLHSELNLSSLELGDSALYFCASSAKTSGSPPNEQFFGPGTRLTVL.

This clone appeared once. The genes are TRBV18 and TRBJ2-1; TRBD2 might be the D (7 bases). CDR3 size: 16 residues. Per the germline V gene, CDR1 is KGHSH and CDR2 is LQKENI. V lost 2 bases and J 4 bases, leaving 15 bases between the germline ends. The CDR3 reads CASSPLGGAQYNEQFF. The CDR3 region has the DNA TGTGCCAGCTCACCATTGGGGGGGGCGCAGTACAATGAGCAGTTCTTC.

There are a few counts of this clone. The chain combines TRBV19 with TRBJ2-2; D not certain. V lost 9 bases and J 0 bases, leaving 8 bases between the germline ends. The CDR3 runs 13 residues. CDR1 is LNHDA and CDR2 is SQIVND in the germline V gene (reference sequence). CDR3 residues: CASPDSNTGELFF. Here the CDR3 DNA reads TGTGCCAGCCCAGACTCGAACACCGGGGAGCTGTTTTTT.

The chain employs TRBV5-1 and TRBJ2-7; D perhaps matches TRBD1 (6 bases). The CDR3 consists of 14 residues. Deletions cut 7 bases from V and 2 bases from J, with 16 bases between. Per germline, CDR1 SGHRS and CDR2 YFSETQ. The CDR3 region has the DNA TGCGCCAGCGGCCAAGCGGCAGGGGCCTACGAGCAGTACTTC. Its translation: CASGQAAGAYEQYF.

The V call is TRBV7-8, the J call TRBJ1-6; 8 bases fit TRBD1. Germline V gene sequence: CDR1 SGHVS, CDR2 FQNEAQ. This CDR3 has 15 residues. V shed 1 base, J shed 7 bases, and the junction held 3 bases outside the gene matches. The CDR3 sequence is CASSLDRTGNSPLHF. The CDR3 bases are TGTGCCAGCAGCTTAGATAGGACAGGGAATTCACCCCTCCACTTT.

The chain joins TRBV29-1 to TRBJ1-1, with 9 positions matching TRBD1. Germline V gene lookup returns CDR1 SQVTM and CDR2 ANQGSEA. This CDR3 is built from 13 residues. V gave up 6 bases and J gave up 6 bases; unmatched junction bases: 8. The CDR3 DNA follows: TGCAGCGTGATGGACAGGGGCGGATCTGAAGCTTTCTTT. As protein: CSVMDRGGSEAFF.

The CDR3, as DNA: TGTGCCAGCAGTGACTCGGGAGCGGGGGGGCCCAATGAGCAGTTCTTC. The encoded protein is CASSDSGAGGPNEQFF. The chain uses TRBV6-4 and TRBJ2-1, with 10 bases lining up with TRBD2. This CDR3 spans 16 amino acids. The ends lost 0 bases at V and 6 bases at J; junction bases unmatched: 5. The germline gives CDR1 MRHNA, CDR2 SNTAGT.

The chain is built from TRBV5-5 and TRBJ2-1; the D gene is possibly TRBD2 (5 bases). V was shortened by 10 bases and J by 8 bases, with 19 bases between the two germline ends. Germline loops: CDR1 SGHKS, CDR2 YYEKEE (reference sequence). This CDR3 region has 13 residues. CDR3 loop: CASGLDRGDEQFF. CDR3 sequence (DNA): TGTGCCTCGGGGTTAGACCGTGGCGATGAGCAGTTCTTC.

The rearrangement joins TRBV6-5 to TRBJ1-4, with 9 bases fitting TRBD1. The CDR3 length is 15 residues. V gave up 0 bases and J gave up 8 bases; unmatched junction bases: 4. The V gene's germline CDR1 is MNHEY and CDR2 SVGAGI. Here the CDR3 reads CASSYSGTGREKLFF. CDR3 DNA: TGTGCCAGCAGTTACTCCGGGACAGGGCGCGAAAAACTGTTTTTT.

The chain couples TRBV20-1 to TRBJ1-4; possible D gene TRBD1, 6 bases. The CDR3 length is 11 residues. Per germline, CDR1 DFQATT and CDR2 SNEGSKA (reference sequence). Trimming cost V 3 bases and J 8 bases, with 7 bases left between them. The CDR3 nucleotides are TGCAGTGCTAGGAGGGGGGAAAAACTGTTTTTT. Translating gives CSARRGEKLFF.